One T cell receptor (beta chain) is described in this entry. These data originate in a study of patients and donors after allogeneic stem cell transplantation. Trimming took off 3 bases at V and 5 bases at J, with 16 bases between the two ends. Germline V gene sequence: CDR1 LGHNA, CDR2 YSLEER. The CDR3 runs 16 residues. TCRdb independently ran MiXCR on the RT-PCR reads; one entry per CDR3 protein. The profile shows around 70,000 distinct CDR3 sequences, roughly 29% of them singletons. The source of this sequence is a human donor who was either an allogeneic HSCT recipient or a stem cell or donor lymphocyte infusion donor (not recorded which). It is not recorded whose cells these are; they may come from a transplant donor. V and J are TRBV4-3 and TRBJ1-4; D is unresolved. Sequencing was performed on blood, either unsorted or a sorted T cell fraction (not recorded which). CDR3 amino acids: CASSQGSTTRNEKLFF. DNA for the CDR3: TGCGCCAGCAGCCAGGGGAGTACAACCAGAAATGAAAAACTGTTTTTT.